The clone carrying this T cell receptor beta chain was counted at least ten times. Here immunoSEQ multiplex PCR was the method, and the copy in TCRdb shows in-frame clones only, minus some. In the table there are about 160,000 clones, roughly 79% of which are singletons. The data derive from a study of blood T cell repertoires in COVID-19. Turning to the study itself: Sources were T cells, B-cell-depleted T cells, or PBMCs; the material itself was cDNA or gDNA.

Germline-derived CDR1 and CDR2 are SGHTA and FQGNSA. CDR3 length: 14 residues. V shed 4 bases and J shed 2 bases, with 11 bases lying between them. The origin of this receptor is a woman of 80 years or more with acute or convalescent COVID-19. The sequenced material came from peripheral blood. The V and J genes are TRBV7-2 and TRBJ2-5; D is unclear. DNA for the CDR3: TGTGCCAGCAGCTACCGGCGGCAGCAAGAGACCCAGTACTTC. Protein product: CASSYRRQQETQYF.